The 6 T cell receptor beta chains listed next were all sequenced from one sample in a study of PD-L1 blockade in urothelial cancer. TCRdb keeps only in-frame clones here, not all; method: immunoSEQ multiplex PCR. The sample has roughly 20,000 clones; 70% to 90% are singletons. Sequences were derived from PBMCs, sampled around atezolizumab (anti-PD-L1) treatment. The receptor set was obtained from a man aged 50-60 years with urothelial cancer.

The gene calls are TRBV5-6 and TRBJ2-1; D is uncertain. Trimming cost V 0 bases and J 8 bases, with 6 bases left between them. The CDR3 is made up of 12 amino acids. The germline V gene has CDR1 SGHDT and CDR2 YYEEEE. The CDR3 region is CASSLGDYEQFF. CDR3 coding DNA: TGTGCCAGCAGCTTGGGCGATTATGAGCAGTTCTTC.

The chain joins TRBV27 to TRBJ2-1; 10 nucleotides agree with TRBD2. Looked up from germline, CDR1 is MNHEY and CDR2 is SMNVEV (reference sequence). The V gene end was trimmed by 6 bases and the J gene end by 2 bases; junction bases not matched to a gene: 4. The CDR3 is 15 amino acids. DNA for the CDR3: TGTGCCAGCAGACGAGGACTAGCGGCCTACAATGAGCAGTTCTTC. This translates into CASRRGLAAYNEQFF.

The chain recombines TRBV29-1 with TRBJ2-7; 12 positions agree with TRBD2. Per germline, CDR1 SQVTM and CDR2 ANQGSEA. Germline trimming cut 6 bases from V and 3 bases from J; bases unmatched to any gene: 6. There are 14 residues in the CDR3. The CDR3 spells CSVGGLAGHYEQYF. DNA of the CDR3: TGCAGCGTGGGGGGACTAGCGGGCCACTACGAGCAGTACTTC.

The chain joins TRBV5-8 to TRBJ1-1; D remains ambiguous. From germline, CDR1 is SGHTS and CDR2 YDEGEE. This CDR3 contains 13 residues. The ends were cut back, 3 bases at V and 5 bases at J, with 11 bases in the middle. The CDR3 DNA reads as TGTGCCAGCAGCTATTACAGTGGGACTGAAGCTTTCTTT. Residues: CASSYYSGTEAFF.

This rearrangement joins TRBV30 to TRBJ1-1; perhaps TRBD1 as D (5 bases). Trimming removed 0 bases from V and 10 bases from J, with 9 bases in between. The V gene's germline CDR1 is GTSNPN and CDR2 SVGIG (reference sequence). This CDR3 comprises 11 residues. CDR3 protein: CAWSVSRGAFF. The CDR3 bases are TGTGCCTGGAGTGTAAGTAGGGGAGCTTTCTTT.

The V gene is TRBV10-3, the J gene TRBJ2-7, with TRBD2 identical over 13 bases. J was trimmed by 2 bases and V by 7 bases; bases with no gene match: 8. Germline V lookup: CDR1 ENHRY, CDR2 SYGVKD. This CDR3 is built from 16 residues. The CDR3 loop is CAINGLAGALPYEQYF. The CDR3 nucleotides read TGTGCCATCAATGGACTAGCGGGGGCCTTACCCTACGAGCAGTACTTC.